A single sample is the source of the 14 T cell receptor beta chains below, sequenced in a study of prognosis after radiotherapy for stage I lung cancer. The TCR beta CDR3 region was amplified from genomic DNA, with two rounds of multiplex PCR being used for the amplification. Round-one PCR had primers specific to each TRBV and TRBJ gene. MiXCR, applied by TCRdb to the multiplex PCR reads, yields one record per CDR3 protein. The sample includes 31,000 or so distinct CDR3 sequences, approximately 51% of them seen just once. The starting material was PBMCs, obtained before or after stereotactic body radiation therapy (not recorded which). These receptors were taken from a donor aged 50 or older with non-small cell lung cancer.

This sequence joins TRBV7-9 and TRBJ2-1; D possibly corresponds to TRBD2 (6 bases). Looked up from germline, CDR1 is SEHNR and CDR2 is FQNEAQ (reference sequence). Deletions cut 1 base from V and 1 base from J, with 17 bases between. This CDR3 is built from 18 residues. CDR3 nucleotides: TGTGCCAGCAGCTTAGGGGTGAGTCGGGAGACATCCTACAATGAGCAGTTCTTC. It specifies CASSLGVSRETSYNEQFF.

This clonotype showed up many times. The chain recombines TRBV9 with TRBJ2-5; TRBD2 matches 8 bases. V trimming: 3 bases; J trimming: 2 bases; junction bases outside the gene matches: 12. The CDR3 is 17 amino acids. Germline V CDR1 and CDR2: SGDLS, YYNGEE. CDR3 bases: TGTGCCAGCAGCGCCGGGGGGGCCAGAAAATATCAAGAGACCCAGTACTTC. Translation gives CASSAGGARKYQETQYF. The entire variable domain, with the rest obtained from reference TRBV9 and TRBJ2-5, is as follows: DSGVTQTPKHLITATGQRVTLRCSPRSGDLSVYWYQQSLDQGLQFLIQYYNGEERAKGNILERFSAQQFPDLHSELNLSSLELGDSALYFCASSAGGARKYQETQYFGPGTRLLVL.

As concerns this clonotype: A single base is all that separates this from a far larger clone, so a read error is likely. This chain links TRBV7-2 with TRBJ2-5; no reliable D call. The J call may be mistaken, given a closer DNA end match to TRBJ2-1. CDR1 and CDR2 (germline): SGHTA, FQGNSA. The CDR3 extends over 16 amino acids. Written as DNA, the CDR3 is TGTGCCAGCAGCTTAAACAGCCCGTCCTCACATCCCGAGCAGTTCTTC. Residues: CASSLNSPSSHPEQFF.

This clonotype was recorded many times. The chain's CDR3 is CASSPRTRNTIYF. The DNA of the CDR3 is TGTGCCAGCTCACCGCGGACCAGAAACACCATATATTTT. This rearrangement joins TRBV18 to TRBJ1-3; no firm D call. Trimming cost V 3 bases and J 5 bases, with 8 bases left between them. From germline, CDR1 is KGHSH and CDR2 LQKENI. The CDR3 runs to 13 residues.

This clonotype was picked up many times. A read error may be the cause here, since a much bigger clone is one base away. The rearrangement joins TRBV30 to TRBJ2-7; TRBD1 might be the D (7 bases). Germline lookup yields CDR1 GTSNPN and CDR2 SVGIG (reference sequence). The CDR3 runs to 15 residues. The CDR3 coding sequence is TGTGCCCGGAGTTTCCCCGGAGGGGGCGGCTACGAGCAGTACTTC. Protein product: CARSFPGGGGYEQYF.

This clonotype was picked up many times. CDR3 sequence reads: CATLLLNYGYTF. In DNA form, the CDR3 reads TGTGCCACCCTCTTACTGAACTATGGCTACACCTTC. This chain uses TRBV28 with TRBJ1-2; D is unresolved. CDR3 length: 12 amino acids. Between the trimmed V and J ends, which lost 10 bases and 2 bases, there was a span of 11 bases. Germline CDR1 is MDHEN and CDR2 is SYDVKM.

The gene calls are TRBV5-1 and TRBJ1-3; a weak D match, TRBD1 (6 bases). Germline CDR1 and CDR2: SGHRS and YFSETQ. Between the trimmed V and J ends, which lost 0 bases and 0 bases, there was a span of 7 bases. The CDR3 extends over 15 amino acids. The CDR3 DNA follows: TGCGCCAGCAGCTTGGAAGGGGGCTCTGGAAACACCATATATTTT. Translating gives CASSLEGGSGNTIYF.

In this sample, this clonotype turned up many times. The chain recombines TRBV6-6 with TRBJ2-2; D may be TRBD1 (5 bases). Germline V lookup: CDR1 MNHNY, CDR2 SVGAGI (reference sequence). CDR3 length: 15 residues. V shed 0 bases and J shed 0 bases, with 5 bases lying between them. The CDR3, as DNA: TGTGCCAGCAGTTACTCGACAGCGAACACCGGGGAGCTGTTTTTT. This translates into CASSYSTANTGELFF.

A note on this clonotype: It is likely a read error, because the conserved phenylalanine at the end of the CDR3 is missing. The chain links TRBV6-5 to TRBJ1-1, with no clear D. Germline V gene lookup returns CDR1 MNHEY and CDR2 SVGAGI. The CDR3 runs 16 residues. Trimming removed 4 bases from V and 1 base from J, with 16 bases in between. CDR3 sequence (DNA): TGTGCCAGCAGTTTTAACTACCTCCTGGGGAACACTGAAGCTTTCCTT. Protein sequence: CASSFNYLLGNTEAFL.

The chain is built from TRBV7-9 and TRBJ2-7; 10 bases are a match to TRBD2. In germline, CDR1 is SEHNR, CDR2 FQNEAQ (reference sequence). V lost 1 base, J lost 6 bases, and 15 bases stayed unmatched. The CDR3 extends over 18 amino acids. The CDR3 nucleotides read TGTGCCAGCAGCTTAGGCCGGGGAACTAGCGGGAATCACGGCGAGCAGTACTTC. This codes for CASSLGRGTSGNHGEQYF.

Comments on this clonotype: One end of the junction does not line up with germline, which may come from a read error. The genes are TRBV6-4 and TRBJ1-3; possibly TRBD1 for D (6 bases). The CDR3 loop spans 16 amino acids. Per the germline V gene, CDR1 is MRHNA and CDR2 is SNTAGT. DNA of the CDR3: TGTGCCAGAAGTGTTATGACAGGTATCAGCGGAAACACCATATATTTT. Amino acids: CARSVMTGISGNTIYF.

For this clonotype: A far larger clone is one base from this, pointing to a likely read error. This sequence joins TRBV7-2 and TRBJ1-1; D remains ambiguous. Deletions cut 7 bases from V and 6 bases from J, with 12 bases between. The CDR3 extends over 12 amino acids. The germline V gene encodes CDR1 SGHTA and CDR2 FQGNSA. Here the CDR3 DNA reads TGTGCCAGCACCCTATGGGGATCTGAAGCTTTCTTT. Amino acid sequence: CASTLWGSEAFF.

This clonotype was recorded at least ten times. The chain has TRBV19 and TRBJ1-4, with 7 bases matching TRBD1. Trimming took 5 bases from V and 7 from J; bases not matched to a gene: 7. Germline values: CDR1 LNHDA, CDR2 SQIVND (reference sequence). This CDR3 region has 14 residues. This chain's CDR3 is CASSFGTVGEKLFF. In DNA form, the CDR3 reads TGTGCCAGTAGTTTCGGGACAGTCGGTGAAAAACTGTTTTTT.

A single count supports this clonotype. The rearrangement joins TRBV5-8 to TRBJ2-2; TRBD1 matches at 9 bases. Germline-derived CDR1 and CDR2 are SGHTS and YDEGEE. The trim removed 4 bases at V and 5 bases at J, leaving 9 bases unmatched. This CDR3 has 16 amino acids. CDR3 nucleotide sequence: TGTGCCAGCAGCACGACAGGGGGATGGAAAACCGGGGAGCTGTTTTTT. It codes for CASSTTGGWKTGELFF.